This T cell receptor (beta chain) emerged from a study of control samples from healthy donors and cancer patients. V lost 5 bases and J lost 9; bases outside the gene matches: 7. Per the germline V gene, CDR1 is SEHNR and CDR2 is FQNEAQ (reference sequence). This CDR3 is built from 13 residues. Sequencing was performed with immunoSEQ multiplex PCR; in TCRdb, only in-frame clones are kept and a portion is missing. The sample holds roughly 130,000 clones, about nine tenths seen once. The receptor was isolated from a man aged 25 to 45 in good health. The sample comprised blood. The chain employs TRBV7-9 and TRBJ1-1; 9 nucleotides agree with TRBD1. This CDR3 reads CASSDAGTGKAFF. CDR3 nucleotides: TGTGCCAGCAGCGACGCCGGGACAGGGAAAGCTTTCTTT. The full variable domain, its missing parts supplied by reference TRBV7-9 and TRBJ1-1, is DTGVSQNPRHKITKRGQNVTFRCDPISEHNRLYWYRQTLGQGPEFLTYFQNEAQLEKSRLLSDRFSAERPKGSFSTLEIQRTEQGDSAMYLCASSDAGTGKAFFGQGTRLTVV.